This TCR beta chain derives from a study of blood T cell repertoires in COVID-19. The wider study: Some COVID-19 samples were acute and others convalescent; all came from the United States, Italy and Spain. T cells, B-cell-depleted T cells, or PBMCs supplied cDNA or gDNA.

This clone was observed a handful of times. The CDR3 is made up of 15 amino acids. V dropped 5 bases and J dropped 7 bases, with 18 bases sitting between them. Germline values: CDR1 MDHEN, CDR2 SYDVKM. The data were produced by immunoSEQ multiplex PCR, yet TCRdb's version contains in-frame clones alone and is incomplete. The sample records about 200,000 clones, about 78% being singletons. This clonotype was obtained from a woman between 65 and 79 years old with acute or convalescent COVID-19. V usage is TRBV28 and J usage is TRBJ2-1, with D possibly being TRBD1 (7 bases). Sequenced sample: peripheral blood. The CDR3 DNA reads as TGTGCCAGCAGTACTGACAGGGAGGTAAGGAATGAGCAGTTCTTC. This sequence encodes CASSTDREVRNEQFF.